Presented here are 20 T cell receptor beta chains from one specimen sequenced in a study of blood T cell repertoires in COVID-19 (dated by TCRdb to the early 2020s). Receptor libraries were prepared by the immunoSEQ multiplex PCR assay. This is the immuneACCESS table as TCRdb keeps it, with only in-frame sequences that have V and J called. A part of the clones is gone; compared with another copy, unresolved V genes explain less than half, and the rest is unexplained. This sample holds more than 400,000 clones; approximately 83% were observed only once. About 3% of the sample lies in the top ten. Sequenced material: peripheral blood. These receptors originate from a human donor in a cohort sampled during active COVID-19.

The V gene is TRBV5-1, the J gene TRBJ1-1, with D hard to call. This CDR3 is 15 amino acids long. Per the germline V gene, CDR1 is SGHRS and CDR2 is YFSETQ. V gave up 2 bases and J gave up 1 base, with 12 bases separating them. CDR3 sequence: CASSFSSTENTEAFF. DNA for the CDR3: TGCGCCAGCAGCTTCAGTTCCACAGAGAACACTGAAGCTTTCTTT.

This chain connects TRBV28 to TRBJ1-5, with D uncertain. V lost 7 bases and J 2 bases, leaving 9 bases between the germline ends. Germline CDR1 MDHEN, CDR2 SYDVKM. The CDR3 is made up of 13 amino acids. CDR3 region: CASKWPGNQPQHF. The DNA of the CDR3 is TGTGCCAGCAAATGGCCAGGCAATCAGCCCCAGCATTTT.

The J gene is TRBJ2-7, the V gene TRBV4-2; TRBD2 matches 12 bases. The CDR3 is 17 residues long. Germline V CDR1 and CDR2: LGHNA, YNFKEQ. Losses at the gene ends were 1 base for V and 7 bases for J; bases not matched to a gene: 11. The CDR3 sequence is CASSQVGRLAGAGEQYF. The CDR3 region has the DNA TGTGCCAGCAGCCAAGTGGGGCGACTAGCGGGAGCGGGTGAGCAGTACTTC.

This clone was observed once. The V gene is TRBV2, the J gene TRBJ2-2; D might be TRBD1 (5 bases). CDR3 size: 15 residues. Trimming removed 2 bases at V and 4 bases at J, with 11 bases between. CDR1 is SNHLY and CDR2 is FYNNEI in the germline V gene. CDR3 sequence: CASSELATGTGELFF. DNA for the CDR3: TGTGCCAGCAGTGAATTGGCCACAGGCACCGGGGAGCTGTTTTTT.

This chain connects TRBV28 to TRBJ1-2; the match to TRBD1 covers 7 bases. The CDR3 runs 14 residues. The V gene end was trimmed by 6 bases and the J gene end by 8 bases; junction bases not matched to a gene: 12. CDR1 MDHEN and CDR2 SYDVKM come from the germline V gene. CDR3 DNA: TGTGCCAGCAGCCTTGGACAGGTAAAGGGAGGCTACACCTTC. Translated, it gives CASSLGQVKGGYTF.

Remarks on this clone: Other DNA sequences of this sample code for an identical CDR3. The chain employs TRBV5-6 and TRBJ1-2; no reliable D call. The CDR3 has 13 amino acids. V was shortened by 4 bases and J by 1 base, with 8 bases between the two germline ends. CDR1 SGHDT and CDR2 YYEEEE come from the germline V gene. The CDR3 DNA reads TGTGCCAGCAGCCCTACTGGTAACTATGGCTACACCTTC. Translation: CASSPTGNYGYTF.

The rearrangement links TRBV29-1 to TRBJ1-2; D gene ambiguous. The CDR3 has 12 amino acids. V lost 7 bases and J 8 bases, leaving 17 bases between the germline ends. The V gene's germline CDR1 is SQVTM and CDR2 ANQGSEA. The CDR3 sequence: CSGSKESQGYTF. CDR3 in DNA: TGCAGCGGTAGTAAGGAGTCGCAGGGCTACACCTTC.

This sequence joins TRBV28 and TRBJ2-5; 9 positions agree with TRBD2. The CDR3 is 12 residues long. V shed 10 bases, J shed 4 bases, and the junction held 4 bases outside the gene matches. Germline CDR1 and CDR2: MDHEN and SYDVKM. The CDR3 nucleotides are TGTGCCACGGGGACTAGCCTAGAGACCCAGTACTTC. Its protein product is CATGTSLETQYF.

CDR3 sequence reads: CASSLRGGGYTF. The CDR3 DNA sequence: TGTGCCAGCAGTTTACGCGGGGGCGGCTACACCTTC. The chain is built from TRBV27 and TRBJ1-2; maybe TRBD1 (6 bases). V shed 2 bases and J shed 8 bases, with 9 bases lying between them. Germline V gene sequence: CDR1 MNHEY, CDR2 SMNVEV (reference sequence). CDR3 length equals 12 residues.

This chain links TRBV5-1 with TRBJ2-3, with 7 bases fitting TRBD2. The CDR3 contains 17 residues. V shed 0 bases and J 0 bases; nucleotides not matched to a gene: 7. CDR1 and CDR2 from the germline V gene are SGHRS and YFSETQ. The CDR3 reads CASSLAPSGTSTDTQYF. As DNA, the CDR3 is TGCGCCAGCAGCTTGGCTCCTAGCGGCACTAGCACAGATACGCAGTATTTT. Drawing the rest from reference TRBV5-1 and TRBJ2-3, the complete variable domain is KAGVTQTPRYLIKTRGQQVTLSCSPISGHRSVSWYQQTPGQGLQFLFEYFSETQRNKGNFPGRFSGRQFSNSRSEMNVSTLELGDSALYLCASSLAPSGTSTDTQYFGPGTRLTVL.

The chain combines TRBV7-2 with TRBJ2-1; 7 nucleotides align to TRBD2. Unmatched junction bases numbered 4, after V lost 0 bases and J lost 8 bases. CDR3 length equals 14 residues. The germline CDR1 and CDR2 sequences are SGHTA and FQGNSA. CDR3 nucleotide sequence: TGTGCCAGCAGCTTAGCGGGAGGGGTCGATGAGCAGTTCTTC. This gives the protein CASSLAGGVDEQFF.

The V gene is TRBV3-1 (or the pseudogene TRBV3-2), the J gene TRBJ2-3, with D perhaps matching TRBD2 (7 bases). The germline gives CDR1 LGHDT, CDR2 YNNKEL (reference sequence). The CDR3 length is 14 residues. V was shortened by 4 bases and J by 8 bases, with 16 bases between the two germline ends. In DNA, the CDR3 is TGTGCCAGCAGCCTCTCGCCGGGGGGCGGTACGCAGTATTTT. Residues: CASSLSPGGGTQYF.

This clone showed up just once. CDR3 DNA sequence: TGTGCCAGCAGTTTAAAAGAACCAGTTTATGGACTGTATCAGCCCCAGCATTTT. Its protein is CASSLKEPVYGLYQPQHF. J is TRBJ1-5 and V is TRBV27; D is unresolved. The CDR3 loop spans 18 amino acids. Trimming pared 2 bases from V and 5 bases from J, leaving 22 bases between. The germline CDR1 and CDR2 sequences are MNHEY and SMNVEV (reference sequence).

The chain employs TRBV19 and TRBJ2-1, with TRBD2 identical over 11 bases. Germline CDR1 reads LNHDA; CDR2 reads SQIVND (reference sequence). CDR3 length: 15 amino acids. Trimming cost V 5 bases and J 9 bases; bases outside gene matches: 9. CDR3: CASSLRTSGSGEQFF. The CDR3 DNA follows: TGTGCCAGTAGTTTGCGGACTAGCGGGTCTGGTGAGCAGTTCTTC.

The CDR3 reads CASSPLGSSYEQYF. DNA for the CDR3: TGTGCCAGTAGTCCCCTAGGTAGTTCCTACGAGCAGTACTTC. The chain uses TRBV19 and TRBJ2-7; D gene unclear. CDR3 length: 14 residues. Germline CDR1 LNHDA, CDR2 SQIVND (reference sequence). The V end lost 5 bases, the J end lost 1 base, and 12 bases lay between the germline ends. The whole variable domain, filled in from reference TRBV19 and TRBJ2-7, reads DGGITQSPKYLFRKEGQNVTLSCEQNLNHDAMYWYRQDPGQGLRLIYYSQIVNDFQKGDIAEGYSVSREKKESFPLTVTSAQKNPTAFYLCASSPLGSSYEQYFGPGTRLTVT.

The chain uses TRBV21-1 and TRBJ2-2; the table's D call, TRBD1, has no DNA check behind it. TRBV21-1 is a pseudogene segment. The CDR3 loop spans 16 amino acids. CDR3 in DNA: TGTGCCAGCAGCAGATGGGACAGGGACGCCACCGGGGAGCTGTTTTTT. This encodes CASSRWDRDATGELFF.

A few counts support this clone. The rearrangement uses TRBV6-2 or TRBV6-3 and TRBJ2-7; tentative D call: TRBD1 (6 bases). V was clipped by 6 bases and J by 4 bases, with 13 bases between them. The CDR3 is 13 amino acids. Germline V CDR1 and CDR2: MNHEY, SVGEGT. In DNA, the CDR3 is TGTGCCAGCAGCGGACGCAGGGGTTACGAGCAGTACTTC. Encoded protein: CASSGRRGYEQYF.

V gene TRBV20-1 combines with J gene TRBJ2-5, with D possibly matching TRBD1 (6 bases). CDR3 size: 11 residues. CDR1 and CDR2 from the germline V gene are DFQATT and SNEGSKA (reference sequence). The CDR3 sequence: CVRGGSKTQYF. In DNA form, the CDR3 reads TGCGTTAGAGGGGGATCGAAGACCCAGTACTTC.

This clone showed up just a few times. The V gene is TRBV24-1, the J gene TRBJ2-3; 8 bases fit TRBD2. V lost 5 bases to trimming and J lost 0 bases; unmatched junction nucleotides: 3. The CDR3 loop spans 15 amino acids. Looked up from germline, CDR1 is KGHDR and CDR2 is SFDVKD. The CDR3 loop reads CATSGASGSTDTQYF. CDR3 DNA: TGTGCCACCAGTGGAGCTAGCGGGAGCACAGATACGCAGTATTTT.

CDR3 protein: CASSPGTTISYEQYF. The CDR3 DNA follows: TGTGCCAGCTCACCCGGGACAACGATCTCCTACGAGCAGTACTTC. This rearrangement joins TRBV18 to TRBJ2-7; D might be TRBD1 (6 bases). V was trimmed by 3 bases and J by 0 bases, leaving 12 bases between them. Germline CDR1 KGHSH, CDR2 LQKENI. The CDR3 is 15 residues long.